This entry lists 26 T cell receptor beta chains sequenced from one sample in a study of blood T cell repertoires in COVID-19. TCRdb keeps only in-frame clones here, not all; method: immunoSEQ multiplex PCR. The sample includes 250,000 to 350,000 clones, about 89% of them seen just once. What was sequenced was peripheral blood. These receptors originate from a man aged 25-45 years with acute or convalescent COVID-19.

The chain recombines TRBV29-1 with TRBJ1-1; TRBD1 might be the D (6 bases). Germline loops: CDR1 SQVTM, CDR2 ANQGSEA. Trimming shortened V by 7 bases and J by 1 base, and 13 bases separated the two germline ends. This CDR3 spans 13 amino acids. The CDR3 reads CSGNRVKNTEAFF. The CDR3 DNA is TGCAGCGGCAACAGGGTGAAGAACACTGAAGCTTTCTTT.

As to this clone: Sequence at one end of the junction differs from germline and may be a read error. This chain uses TRBV7-7 with TRBJ2-7; tentative D call: TRBD1 (6 bases). Germline V CDR1 and CDR2: SSHAT, FNYEAQ (reference sequence). The length of the CDR3 is 16 residues. CDR3 sequence reads: CASSPSTGSSSYEQYF. The CDR3 region has the DNA TGTGCTAGCAGCCCGAGCACAGGGTCCAGCTCCTACGAGCAGTACTTC.

This clone was detected only once. The V and J genes are TRBV5-1 and TRBJ1-1; D might be TRBD1 (5 bases). This CDR3 has 16 amino acids. The V and J ends lost 0 bases and 0 bases respectively, with 12 bases between them. Germline V gives CDR1 SGHRS, CDR2 YFSETQ. CDR3 loop: CASSLVVGALNTEAFF. The CDR3 nucleotides are TGCGCCAGCAGCTTGGTAGTTGGGGCCCTGAACACTGAAGCTTTCTTT. Complete variable domain (other parts from reference TRBV5-1 and TRBJ1-1): KAGVTQTPRYLIKTRGQQVTLSCSPISGHRSVSWYQQTPGQGLQFLFEYFSETQRNKGNFPGRFSGRQFSNSRSEMNVSTLELGDSALYLCASSLVVGALNTEAFFGQGTRLTVV.

The chain carries TRBV7-6 and TRBJ1-4; TRBD1 matches 7 bases. The ends lost 6 bases at V and 8 bases at J; junction bases unmatched: 9. The length of the CDR3 is 14 residues. The germline CDR1 and CDR2 sequences are SGHVS and FNYEAQ. CDR3 in amino acids: CASRAGTEKEKLFF. Here the CDR3 DNA reads TGTGCCAGCAGAGCCGGGACAGAGAAAGAAAAACTGTTTTTT.

The chain is built from TRBV6-5 and TRBJ2-1; 8 bases are shared with TRBD1. This CDR3 has 14 residues. CDR1 is MNHEY and CDR2 is SVGAGI in the germline V gene. V lost 6 bases to trimming and J lost 6 bases; unmatched junction nucleotides: 7. CDR3 region: CASSIFGQGNEQFF. DNA for the CDR3: TGTGCCAGCAGCATCTTTGGACAGGGCAATGAGCAGTTCTTC.

This clone was seen a handful of times. The chain links TRBV10-2 to TRBJ1-1; D gene uncertain. Germline V gene lookup returns CDR1 WSHSY and CDR2 SAAADI. The length of the CDR3 is 11 residues. V was pared by 7 bases and J by 6 bases, with 9 bases between. CDR3 loop: CASTGWAEAFF. CDR3 in DNA: TGCGCCAGCACGGGGTGGGCTGAAGCTTTCTTT.

The chain combines TRBV12-5 with TRBJ2-2; D gene ambiguous. The CDR3 runs 12 residues. V dropped 9 bases and J dropped 1 base, with 6 bases sitting between them. The germline CDR1 and CDR2 sequences are LGHNT and FRNRAP. CDR3 loop: CASAGNTGELFF. CDR3 DNA: TGTGCTAGCGCAGGGAACACCGGGGAGCTGTTTTTT.

V usage is TRBV2 and J usage is TRBJ2-5, with D unclear. Germline V gene lookup returns CDR1 SNHLY and CDR2 FYNNEI. The CDR3 contains 13 residues. The V and J ends lost 3 bases and 5 bases respectively, with 10 bases between them. The CDR3 nucleotides are TGTGCCAGCAGTGAGGCAGGCTTGGAGACCCAGTACTTC. It specifies CASSEAGLETQYF.

The chain recombines TRBV7-2 with TRBJ1-5, with D maybe TRBD1 (6 bases). The V gene lost 1 base and the J gene lost 7 bases, with 14 bases spanning the gap. Germline V gene sequence: CDR1 SGHTA, CDR2 FQGNSA. The CDR3 has 15 residues. Written as DNA, the CDR3 is TGTGCCAGCAGCTTAGGAGGGGGGGCAGGACAGCCCCAGCATTTT. It specifies CASSLGGGAGQPQHF.

The chain couples TRBV27 to TRBJ2-7; D perhaps matches TRBD2 (6 bases). Germline V gives CDR1 MNHEY, CDR2 SMNVEV (reference sequence). Between the trimmed V and J ends, which lost 6 bases and 5 bases, there was a span of 17 bases. This CDR3 region has 14 residues. This CDR3 is CASRLTVEGHEQYF. The DNA for the CDR3 is TGTGCCAGCAGGCTGACGGTGGAGGGCCACGAGCAGTACTTC.

V usage is TRBV24-1 and J usage is TRBJ2-2; the D gene is possibly TRBD1 (6 bases). V lost 7 bases to trimming and J lost 6 bases, with 11 bases between them. Germline V lookup: CDR1 KGHDR, CDR2 SFDVKD. There are 13 residues in the CDR3. This CDR3 is CATRQGSAGELFF. Here the CDR3 DNA reads TGTGCCACCAGACAGGGAAGCGCCGGGGAGCTGTTTTTT.

J is TRBJ1-1 and V is TRBV7-9, with D unresolved. The ends were cut back, 3 bases at V and 0 bases at J, with 8 bases in the middle. In germline, CDR1 is SEHNR, CDR2 FQNEAQ (reference sequence). The CDR3 covers 14 residues. The CDR3 is CASSLKGVNTEAFF. For the CDR3, the DNA is TGTGCCAGCAGCTTGAAGGGAGTGAACACTGAAGCTTTCTTT.

The chain recombines TRBV28 with TRBJ1-2, with a tentative D call TRBD1 (5 bases). The CDR3 contains 12 residues. The germline V gene encodes CDR1 MDHEN and CDR2 SYDVKM. V was clipped by 6 bases and J by 3 bases, with 8 bases between them. The CDR3 region is CASSDRYYGYTF. DNA of the CDR3: TGTGCCAGCAGCGACAGATACTATGGCTACACCTTC.

The sample holds one count of this clone. The chain is built from TRBV5-1 and TRBJ1-2; 11 nucleotides line up with TRBD1. The CDR3 spans 17 residues. Germline CDR1 is SGHRS and CDR2 is YFSETQ. J gave up 3 bases and V 4 bases, and 11 bases lay outside the gene matches. The CDR3, as DNA: TGCGCCAGCAGCGTAACGGGACAGGGGGTTCGGTACTATGGCTACACCTTC. It is translated as CASSVTGQGVRYYGYTF.

The gene calls are TRBV5-1 and TRBJ1-1, with D perhaps matching TRBD1 (6 bases). V was clipped by 4 bases and J by 4 bases, with 20 bases between them. There are 16 residues in the CDR3. Germline CDR1 reads SGHRS; CDR2 reads YFSETQ. The CDR3: CASSSPKPGGPTEAFF. Here the CDR3 DNA reads TGCGCCAGCAGCAGCCCCAAACCCGGGGGGCCCACTGAAGCTTTCTTT.

This sequence joins TRBV2 and TRBJ2-3; D call uncertain. V shed 5 bases and J shed 3 bases, with 12 bases lying between them. The CDR3 totals 14 residues. Germline CDR1 reads SNHLY; CDR2 reads FYNNEI. The CDR3 DNA reads TGTGCCAGCAGTCTCCCAGGCGCGACAGATACGCAGTATTTT. Its translation: CASSLPGATDTQYF.

J is TRBJ1-5 and V is TRBV19, with 7 bases lining up with TRBD1. The CDR3 consists of 16 residues. Germline CDR1 LNHDA, CDR2 SQIVND (reference sequence). V lost 7 bases to trimming and J lost 2 bases; unmatched junction nucleotides: 11. CDR3 nucleotide sequence: TGTGCCAGTACCCTCGGACAGGCGTGGGGCAATCAGCCCCAGCATTTT. It codes for CASTLGQAWGNQPQHF.

The rearrangement links TRBV7-9 to TRBJ1-1; a possible D gene is TRBD1 (6 bases). From germline, CDR1 is SEHNR and CDR2 FQNEAQ (reference sequence). V was pared by 8 bases and J by 4 bases, with 11 bases between. CDR3 length equals 12 residues. The CDR3 region is CASGTGTTEAFF. The CDR3, as DNA: TGTGCCAGCGGAACAGGGACCACTGAAGCTTTCTTT.

Turning to this clone: In the same sample, other DNA sequences code for this CDR3. The rearrangement joins TRBV6-5 to TRBJ1-2; 9 bases are shared with TRBD1. CDR3 length equals 14 residues. Germline V lookup: CDR1 MNHEY, CDR2 SVGAGI. Losses at the gene ends were 0 bases for V and 5 bases for J; bases not matched to a gene: 1. CDR3 protein: CASSYSTGGYGYTF. CDR3 sequence (DNA): TGTGCCAGCAGTTACTCGACAGGGGGGTATGGCTACACCTTC.

This clone was observed a handful of times. The chain couples TRBV11-1 to TRBJ1-1, with D uncertain. This CDR3 comprises 13 residues. The germline CDR1 and CDR2 sequences are SGHAT and FQDESV (reference sequence). V shed 6 bases and J shed 3 bases, with 11 bases lying between them. DNA for the CDR3: TGTGCCAGCAGAACCTTCTACGACACTGAAGCTTTCTTT. Its translation is CASRTFYDTEAFF. The full variable domain, with the rest looked up from reference TRBV11-1 and TRBJ1-1, is EAEVAQSPRYKITEKSQAVAFWCDPISGHATLYWYRQILGQGPELLVQFQDESVVDDSQLPKDRFSAERLKGVDSTLKIQPAELGDSAMYLCASRTFYDTEAFFGQGTRLTVV.

This chain joins TRBV3-1 (or the pseudogene TRBV3-2) and TRBJ1-5; maybe TRBD1 (6 bases). The CDR3 has 16 amino acids. V was pared by 5 bases and J by 10 bases, with 24 bases between. Germline V gives CDR1 LGHDT, CDR2 YNNKEL (reference sequence). CDR3 protein: CASSFGRQVESSPQHF. CDR3 DNA: TGTGCCAGCAGCTTTGGGCGACAGGTGGAAAGCTCCCCCCAGCATTTT.

The rearrangement uses TRBV6-5 and TRBJ1-1; maybe TRBD1 (5 bases). CDR1 MNHEY and CDR2 SVGAGI come from the germline V gene. The CDR3 is 12 amino acids. V lost 6 bases, J lost 3 bases, and 8 bases lay in between. The chain's CDR3 is CASRLGDTEAFF. In nucleotides, the CDR3 is TGTGCCAGCAGGTTAGGGGACACTGAAGCTTTCTTT.

The rearrangement links TRBV19 to TRBJ2-7; the D gene is possibly TRBD1 (6 bases). The CDR3 has 13 amino acids. V lost 4 bases, J lost 3 bases, and 10 bases lay in between. CDR1 is LNHDA and CDR2 is SQIVND in the germline V gene (reference sequence). The CDR3 loop is CASSRGHLYEQYF. The CDR3 coding sequence is TGTGCCAGTAGTAGGGGACACCTCTACGAGCAGTACTTC.

V usage is TRBV15 and J usage is TRBJ2-1; possible D gene TRBD2, 5 bases. The CDR3 is 16 residues long. CDR1 and CDR2 (germline): LNHNV, YYDKDF (reference sequence). Deletions cut 2 bases from V and 2 bases from J, with 13 bases between. This chain's CDR3 is CATSRLRGSTYNEQFF. CDR3 nucleotides: TGTGCCACCAGCAGACTACGAGGGAGTACCTACAATGAGCAGTTCTTC.

The CDR3 here is CASSFERVSGNTIYF. CDR3 sequence (DNA): TGTGCCAGCAGCTTTGAACGAGTCTCTGGAAACACCATATATTTT. The J gene is TRBJ1-3, the V gene TRBV7-2; D call uncertain. The CDR3 totals 15 residues. V lost 3 bases and J 0 bases, leaving 9 bases between the germline ends. The germline V gene has CDR1 SGHTA and CDR2 FQGNSA.

The CDR3 nucleotides read TGCGCCAGCAGTGAGTGGCGGGGGCCCCATCAGCCCCAGCATTTT. Translating it yields CASSEWRGPHQPQHF. The chain links TRBV10-2 to TRBJ1-5; possibly TRBD1 for D (6 bases). CDR1 is WSHSY, CDR2 SAAADI, per germline. V lost 1 base and J lost 5, with 12 bases in between. The CDR3 covers 15 residues.